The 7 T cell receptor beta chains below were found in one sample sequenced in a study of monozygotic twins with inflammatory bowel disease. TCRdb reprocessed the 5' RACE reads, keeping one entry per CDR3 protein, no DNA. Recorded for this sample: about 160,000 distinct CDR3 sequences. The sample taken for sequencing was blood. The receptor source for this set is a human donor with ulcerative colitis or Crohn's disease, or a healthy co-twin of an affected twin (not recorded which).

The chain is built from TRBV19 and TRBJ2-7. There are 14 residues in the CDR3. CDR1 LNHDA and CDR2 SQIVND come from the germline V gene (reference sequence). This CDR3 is CASSIGAGSYEQYF.

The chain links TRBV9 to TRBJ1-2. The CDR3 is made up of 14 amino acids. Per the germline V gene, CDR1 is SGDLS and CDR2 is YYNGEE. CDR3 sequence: CASSVSRTFWDYTF.

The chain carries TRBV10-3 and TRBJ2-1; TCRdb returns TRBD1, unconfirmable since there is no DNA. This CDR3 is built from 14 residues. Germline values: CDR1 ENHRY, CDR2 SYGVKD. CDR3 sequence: CAIRAEDKGNEQFF.

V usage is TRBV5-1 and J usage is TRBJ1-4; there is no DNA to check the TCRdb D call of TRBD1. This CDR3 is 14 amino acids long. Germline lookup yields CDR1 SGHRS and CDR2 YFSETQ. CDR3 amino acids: CASSETGRSEKLFF. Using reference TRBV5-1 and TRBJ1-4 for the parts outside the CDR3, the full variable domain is KAGVTQTPRYLIKTRGQQVTLSCSPISGHRSVSWYQQTPGQGLQFLFEYFSETQRNKGNFPGRFSGRQFSNSRSEMNVSTLELGDSALYLCASSETGRSEKLFFGSGTQLSVL.

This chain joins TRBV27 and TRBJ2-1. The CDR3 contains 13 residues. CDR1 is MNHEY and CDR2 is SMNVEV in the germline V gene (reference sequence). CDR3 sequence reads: CAISGTANNEQFF.

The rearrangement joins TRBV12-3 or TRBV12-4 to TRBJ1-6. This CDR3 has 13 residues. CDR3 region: CASSLRGGSPLHF.

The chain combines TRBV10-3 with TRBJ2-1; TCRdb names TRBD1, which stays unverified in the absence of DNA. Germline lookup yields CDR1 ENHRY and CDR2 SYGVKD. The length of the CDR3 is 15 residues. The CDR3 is CAIRPGGTPDNEQFF.